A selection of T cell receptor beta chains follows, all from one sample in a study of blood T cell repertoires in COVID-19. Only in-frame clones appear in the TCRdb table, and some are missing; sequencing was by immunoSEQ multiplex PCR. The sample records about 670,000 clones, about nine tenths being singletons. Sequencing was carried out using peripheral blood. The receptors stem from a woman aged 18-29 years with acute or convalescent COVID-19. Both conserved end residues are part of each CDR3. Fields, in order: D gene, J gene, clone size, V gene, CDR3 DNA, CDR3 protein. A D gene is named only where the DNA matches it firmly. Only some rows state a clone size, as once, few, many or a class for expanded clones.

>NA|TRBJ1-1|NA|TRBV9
TGTGCCAGCAGCACTTCGGGGGACACTGAAGCTTTCTTT
CASSTSGDTEAFF
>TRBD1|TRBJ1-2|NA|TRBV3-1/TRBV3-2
TGTGCCAGCAGAAATAGGGGCGACAGGGCGGCGTATGGCTACACCTTC
CASRNRGDRAAYGYTF
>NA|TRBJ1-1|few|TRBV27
TGTGCCAGCAGTTTGGGGGGAGGTGGTGAAGCTTTCTTT
CASSLGGGGEAFF
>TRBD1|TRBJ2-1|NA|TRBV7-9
TGTGCCAGCAGCTCAGGGGGATCTCTCAATGAGCAGTTCTTC
CASSSGGSLNEQFF
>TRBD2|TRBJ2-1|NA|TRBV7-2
TGTGCCAGCAGCTTAAGCGGGGGGGCTTTCCATGAGCAGTTCTTC
CASSLSGGAFHEQFF
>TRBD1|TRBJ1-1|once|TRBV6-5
TGTGCCAGCAGTTACGCTCCCGACAGGGACTACACTGAAGCTTTCTTT
CASSYAPDRDYTEAFF
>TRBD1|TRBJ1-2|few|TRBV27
TGTGCCAGCAGCCGACAGGGGGCGCTTGGCTACACCTTC
CASSRQGALGYTF
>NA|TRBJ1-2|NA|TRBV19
TGTGCCAGTAGTATGAAAGGAGCTTATGGCTACACCTTC
CASSMKGAYGYTF
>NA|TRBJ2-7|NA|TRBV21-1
TGTGCCAGCAGCGGGACAGGGGTCTACGAGCAGTACTTC
CASSGTGVYEQYF
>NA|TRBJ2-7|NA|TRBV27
TGTGCCAGCAGGAAACTAACAGGGCCCGTGTCTTACGAGCAGTACTTC
CASRKLTGPVSYEQYF
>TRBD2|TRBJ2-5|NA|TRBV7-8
TGTGCCAGCAGCCGAGAAACAGCGGGGGGGCTGACCCAGTACTTC
CASSRETAGGLTQYF
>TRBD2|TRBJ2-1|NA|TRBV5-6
TGTGCCAGCAGCTTCTTGCGGGGGGTCGGAAGTGAGCAGTTCTTC
CASSFLRGVGSEQFF
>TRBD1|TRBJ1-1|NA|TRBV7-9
TGTGCCAGCAGCTTTGGACAGGGCGCTGAAGCTTTCTTT
CASSFGQGAEAFF
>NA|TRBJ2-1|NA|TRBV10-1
TGCGCCAGGCCTCGATCGCATCGGAATGAGCAGTTCTTC
CARPRSHRNEQFF
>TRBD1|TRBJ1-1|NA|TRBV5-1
TGCGCCAGCAGCTTGTTGGACAGGGGGGACACTGAAGCTTTCTTT
CASSLLDRGDTEAFF
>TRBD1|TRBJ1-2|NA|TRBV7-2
TGTGCCAGCAGCCCGGCTAGGACAGGGTCCTCTGGCTACACCTTC
CASSPARTGSSGYTF
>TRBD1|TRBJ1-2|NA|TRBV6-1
TGTGCCAGCAGTGAAGCGCCTTGGGCAGGGGGTTTATCAAATGGCTACACCTTC
CASSEAPWAGGLSNGYTF
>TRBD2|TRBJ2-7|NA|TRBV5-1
TGCGCCAGCAGCCTACTAGCGGGGGGGCTTTTCGAGCAGTACTTC
CASSLLAGGLFEQYF
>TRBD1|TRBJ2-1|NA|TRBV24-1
TGTGCCACCAGTGATCCGGGACAGGATTACAATGAGCAGTTCTTC
CATSDPGQDYNEQFF
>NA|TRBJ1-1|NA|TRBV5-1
TGCGCCAGCAGCTTGCCAGGGGCTGAAGCTTTCTTT
CASSLPGAEAFF
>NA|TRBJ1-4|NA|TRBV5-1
TGCGCCAGCAGCCCCGGGTCGGAGGAGGGAAAACTGTTTTTT
CASSPGSEEGKLFF
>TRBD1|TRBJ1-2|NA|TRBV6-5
TGTGCCAGCAGCCCGGACAGGACCTATGGCTACACCTTC
CASSPDRTYGYTF
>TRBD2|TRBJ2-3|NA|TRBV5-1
TGCGCCAGCAGCTTGGGGGTGACTAGCGGGGCCACAGATACGCAGTATTTT
CASSLGVTSGATDTQYF
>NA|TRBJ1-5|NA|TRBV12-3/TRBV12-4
TGTGCCAGCAGTTCCTATAGCAATCAGCCCCAGCATTTT
CASSSYSNQPQHF
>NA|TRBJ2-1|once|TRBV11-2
TGTGCCAGCAGCGCCGGGGAGGTGTACAATGAGCAGTTCTTC
CASSAGEVYNEQFF
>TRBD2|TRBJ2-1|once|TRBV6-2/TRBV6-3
TGTGCCAGCAGTTACTTCACTAGCGGGGGACCGTATGAGCAGTTCTTC
CASSYFTSGGPYEQFF
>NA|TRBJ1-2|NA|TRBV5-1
TGCGCCAGCAGCTTCAGGGGCGACCCGTATGGCTACACCTTC
CASSFRGDPYGYTF
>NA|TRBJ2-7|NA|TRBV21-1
TGTGCCAGCAGCAAAGGGGGCCCCTACGAGCAGTACTTC
CASSKGGPYEQYF
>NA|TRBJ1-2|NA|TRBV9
TGTGCCAGCAGCGAGGACAGTCGGTCCTATGGCTACACCTTC
CASSEDSRSYGYTF
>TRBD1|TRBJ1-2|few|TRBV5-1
TGCGCCAGCAGCTTGTCCGGACAGGGGGCACACTATGGCTACACCTTC
CASSLSGQGAHYGYTF
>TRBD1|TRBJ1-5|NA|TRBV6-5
TGTGCCAGCAGTTACTCGGGGGGACAGGGCAATCAGCCCCAGCATTTT
CASSYSGGQGNQPQHF
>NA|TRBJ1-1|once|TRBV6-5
TGTGCCGCGGGGGCAGTCATGAACACTGAAGCTTTCTTT
CAAGAVMNTEAFF
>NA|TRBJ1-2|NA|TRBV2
TGTGCCAGCAGTGAGAAACGGGGGGCTGGGGGCTACACCTTC
CASSEKRGAGGYTF
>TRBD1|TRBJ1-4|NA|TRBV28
TGTGCCAGCAGCTTTTTGGGGCAGGGGGCAGTGGAAAAACTGTTTTTT
CASSFLGQGAVEKLFF
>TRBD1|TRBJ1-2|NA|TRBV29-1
TGCAGCGCTGGAACGACAGGGTGGAACTATGGCTACACCTTC
CSAGTTGWNYGYTF
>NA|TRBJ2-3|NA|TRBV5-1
TGCGCCAGCAGCCCGCCCCCCTCGCGGGGCAGGACAGATACGCAGTATTTT
CASSPPPSRGRTDTQYF
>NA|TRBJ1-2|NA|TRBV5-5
TGTGCCAGCAGCTTGTGGGAACAGGCGGTCTACACCTTC
CASSLWEQAVYTF
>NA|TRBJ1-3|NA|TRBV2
TGTGCCAGCAGTCCCAGGGGTCCTGGAAACACCATATATTTT
CASSPRGPGNTIYF
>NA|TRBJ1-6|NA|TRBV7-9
TGTGCCAGCAGCTTATGGAGGGGACCCTCGGGTCCGTGGAATTCACCCCTCCACTTT
CASSLWRGPSGPWNSPLHF
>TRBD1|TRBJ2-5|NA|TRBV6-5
TGTGCCAGCAGGGCGGGCAGGGGGTGGGAGACCCAGTACTTC
CASRAGRGWETQYF
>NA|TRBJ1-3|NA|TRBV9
TGTGCCAGCAGCGACAGCTCTGGAAACACCATATATTTT
CASSDSSGNTIYF
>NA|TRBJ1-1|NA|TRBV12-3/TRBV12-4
TGTGCCAGCGCCTCCCCCGGGAACACTGAAGCTTTCTTT
CASASPGNTEAFF
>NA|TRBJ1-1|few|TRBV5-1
TGCGCCAGCAGCTTGTCCGGGGAAGGAACTGAAGCTTTCTTT
CASSLSGEGTEAFF
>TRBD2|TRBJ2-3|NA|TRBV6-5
TGTGCCAGCAGTTCGACTAGCGGGGGTACAGATACGCAGTATTTT
CASSSTSGGTDTQYF
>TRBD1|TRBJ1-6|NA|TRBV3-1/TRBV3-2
TGTGCCAGCAGCCCGGGACAGGGGGCCGGTTCACCCCTCCACTTT
CASSPGQGAGSPLHF
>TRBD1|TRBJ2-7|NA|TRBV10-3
TGTGCCACCACCAGAGGGGGCATTGGGTACGAGCAGTACTTC
CATTRGGIGYEQYF
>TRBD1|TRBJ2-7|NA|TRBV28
TGTGCCAGCAGAGTCCCGGGACAGGGCTCCTACGAGCAGTACTTC
CASRVPGQGSYEQYF
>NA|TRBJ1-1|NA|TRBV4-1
TGCGCCAGCAGCCAACAGGACAGTACGCGGTGGGATGCTTTCTTT
CASSQQDSTRWDAFF
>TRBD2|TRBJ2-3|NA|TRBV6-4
TGTGCCAGCAGTGACTCGGGGACTAGCGGGGTAGATACGCAGTATTTT
CASSDSGTSGVDTQYF
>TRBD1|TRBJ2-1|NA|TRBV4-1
TGCGCCAGCAGCCAGCGTGACAGGGAGTACAATGAGCAGTTCTTC
CASSQRDREYNEQFF
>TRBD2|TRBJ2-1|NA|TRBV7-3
TGTGCCAGCAGCTTTAACCGGGGGGGTCACAATGAGCAGTTCTTC
CASSFNRGGHNEQFF
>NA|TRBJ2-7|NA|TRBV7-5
TGTGCCAGAAGCTGTCCGGGACAGAGGATTCCCTACGAGCAGTACTTC
CARSCPGQRIPYEQYF